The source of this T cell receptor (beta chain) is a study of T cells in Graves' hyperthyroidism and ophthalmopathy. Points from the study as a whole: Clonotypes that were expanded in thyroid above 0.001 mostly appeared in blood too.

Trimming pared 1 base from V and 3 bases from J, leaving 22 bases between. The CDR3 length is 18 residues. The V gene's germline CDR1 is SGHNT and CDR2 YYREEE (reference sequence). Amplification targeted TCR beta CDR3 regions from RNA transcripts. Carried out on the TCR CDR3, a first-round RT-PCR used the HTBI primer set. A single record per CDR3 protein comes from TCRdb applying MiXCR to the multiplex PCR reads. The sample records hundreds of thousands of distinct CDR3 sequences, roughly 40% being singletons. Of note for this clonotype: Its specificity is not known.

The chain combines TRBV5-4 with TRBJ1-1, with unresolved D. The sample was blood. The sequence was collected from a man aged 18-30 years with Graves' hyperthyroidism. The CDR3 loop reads CASSLQRASTRRDTEAFF. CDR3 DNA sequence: TGTGCCAGCAGCTTGCAAAGGGCCTCGACGAGGAGGGACACTGAAGCTTTCTTT.